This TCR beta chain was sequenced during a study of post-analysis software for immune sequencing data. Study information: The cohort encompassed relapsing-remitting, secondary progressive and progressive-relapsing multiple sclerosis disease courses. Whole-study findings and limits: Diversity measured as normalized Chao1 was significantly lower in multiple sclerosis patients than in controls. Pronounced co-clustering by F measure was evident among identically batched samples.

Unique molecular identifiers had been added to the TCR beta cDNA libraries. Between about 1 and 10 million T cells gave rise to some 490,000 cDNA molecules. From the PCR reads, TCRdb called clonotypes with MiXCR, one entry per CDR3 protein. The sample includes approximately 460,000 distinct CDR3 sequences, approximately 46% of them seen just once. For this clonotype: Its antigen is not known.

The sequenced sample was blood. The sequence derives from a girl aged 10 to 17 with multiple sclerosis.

The CDR3: CATSDRNYEQFF. The CDR3 bases are TGTGCCACCAGTGACCGGAACTATGAGCAGTTCTTC. The chain recombines TRBV24-1 with TRBJ2-1; D is unresolved. This CDR3 is 12 amino acids long. Trimming removed 4 bases from V and 8 bases from J, with 8 bases in between. Per the germline V gene, CDR1 is KGHDR and CDR2 is SFDVKD.